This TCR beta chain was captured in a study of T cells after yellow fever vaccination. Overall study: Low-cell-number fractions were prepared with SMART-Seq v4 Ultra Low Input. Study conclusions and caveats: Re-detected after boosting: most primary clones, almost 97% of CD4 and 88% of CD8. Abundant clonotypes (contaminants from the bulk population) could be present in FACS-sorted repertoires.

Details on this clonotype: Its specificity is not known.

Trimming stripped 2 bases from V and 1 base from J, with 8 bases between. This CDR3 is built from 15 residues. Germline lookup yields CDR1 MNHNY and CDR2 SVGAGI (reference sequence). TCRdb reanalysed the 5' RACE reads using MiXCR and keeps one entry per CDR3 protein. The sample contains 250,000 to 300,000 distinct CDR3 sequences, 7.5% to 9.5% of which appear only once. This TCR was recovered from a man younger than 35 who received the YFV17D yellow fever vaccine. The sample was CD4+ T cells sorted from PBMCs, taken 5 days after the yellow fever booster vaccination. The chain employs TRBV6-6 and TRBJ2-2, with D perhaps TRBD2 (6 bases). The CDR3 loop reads CASSYRRGNTGELFF. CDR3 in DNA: TGTGCCAGCAGTTACCGGCGGGGGAACACCGGGGAGCTGTTTTTT.